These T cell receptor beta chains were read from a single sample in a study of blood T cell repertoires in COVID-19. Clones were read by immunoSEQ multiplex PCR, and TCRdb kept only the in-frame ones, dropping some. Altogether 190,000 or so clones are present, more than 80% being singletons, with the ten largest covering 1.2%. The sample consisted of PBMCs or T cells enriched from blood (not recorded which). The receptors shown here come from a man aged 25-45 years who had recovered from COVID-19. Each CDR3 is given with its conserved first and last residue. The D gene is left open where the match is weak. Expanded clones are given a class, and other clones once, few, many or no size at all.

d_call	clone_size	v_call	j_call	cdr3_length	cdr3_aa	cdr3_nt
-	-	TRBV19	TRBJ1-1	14	CASSTLTGHTEAFF	TGTGCCAGTAGTACCCTGACAGGACACACTGAAGCTTTCTTT
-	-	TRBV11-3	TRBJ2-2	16	CASSPGHTVLAGELFF	TGTGCCAGCAGCCCCGGACATACTGTCCTTGCCGGGGAGCTGTTTTTT
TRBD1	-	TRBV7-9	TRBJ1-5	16	CASSSGTGAPNQPQHF	TGTGCCAGCAGCTCCGGTACAGGGGCCCCCAATCAGCCCCAGCATTTT
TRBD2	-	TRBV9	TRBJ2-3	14	CASSRGLSTDTQYF	TGTGCCAGCAGCCGGGGACTATCCACAGATACGCAGTATTTT
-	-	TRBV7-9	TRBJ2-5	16	CASSLVLLGVQETQYF	TGTGCCAGCAGCTTAGTACTACTCGGAGTGCAAGAGACCCAGTACTTC
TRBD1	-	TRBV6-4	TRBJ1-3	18	CASSDPKMGQGTGNTIYF	TGTGCCAGCAGTGACCCTAAAATGGGACAGGGGACCGGAAACACCATATATTTT
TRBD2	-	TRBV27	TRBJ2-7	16	CASSDRKRGLSYEQYF	TGTGCCAGCAGTGACCGGAAGCGGGGGCTTTCCTACGAGCAGTACTTC
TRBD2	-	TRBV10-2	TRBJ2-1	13	CASSVIAGPEQFF	TGCGCCAGCAGTGTTATAGCGGGCCCCGAGCAGTTCTTC
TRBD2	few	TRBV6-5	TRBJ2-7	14	CASSYSSSGIKQYF	TGTGCCAGCAGTTACAGCTCTAGCGGGATAAAGCAGTACTTC
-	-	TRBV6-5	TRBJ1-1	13	CASVNPMNTEAFF	TGTGCCAGCGTGAATCCTATGAACACTGAAGCTTTCTTT
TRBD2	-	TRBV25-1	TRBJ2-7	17	CASSGYFSGRSTYEQYF	TGTGCCAGCAGTGGTTACTTTAGCGGGAGGTCTACCTACGAGCAGTACTTC
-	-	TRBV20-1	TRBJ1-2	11	CSAPRGYGYTF	TGCAGTGCCCCCAGGGGATATGGCTACACCTTC
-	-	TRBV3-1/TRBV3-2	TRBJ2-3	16	CASSPGGGKETDTQYF	TGTGCCAGCAGCCCAGGGGGAGGAAAAGAGACAGATACGCAGTATTTT
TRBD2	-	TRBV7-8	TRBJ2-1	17	CASSGGTSGRSYNEQFF	TGTGCCAGCAGCGGAGGGACTAGCGGACGCTCCTACAATGAGCAGTTCTTC
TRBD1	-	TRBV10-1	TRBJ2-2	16	CASSKKQGPNTGELFF	TGCGCCAGCAGTAAAAAACAGGGGCCGAACACCGGGGAGCTGTTTTTT
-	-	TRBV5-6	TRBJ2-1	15	CASSEPGEGDNEQFF	TGTGCCAGCAGCGAGCCAGGGGAAGGGGACAATGAGCAGTTCTTC
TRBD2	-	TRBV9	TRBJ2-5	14	CASSVGNGGETQYF	TGTGCCAGCAGCGTAGGGAACGGGGGGGAGACCCAGTACTTC
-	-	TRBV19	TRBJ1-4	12	CAKTDVNEKLFF	TGTGCTAAGACAGATGTTAATGAAAAACTGTTTTTT
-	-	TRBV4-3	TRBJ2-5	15	CASSQEYYGSGTQYF	TGCGCCAGCAGCCAAGAGTATTACGGGTCTGGGACCCAGTACTTC
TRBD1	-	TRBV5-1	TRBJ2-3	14	CASSLQGGTDTQYF	TGCGCCAGCAGCTTGCAGGGGGGCACAGATACGCAGTATTTT
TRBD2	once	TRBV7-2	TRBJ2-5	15	CASSSSSGGDETQYF	TGTGCCAGCAGCTCCTCCAGCGGGGGGGATGAGACCCAGTACTTC
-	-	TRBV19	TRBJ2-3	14	CASSSQGGTDTQYF	TGTGCCAGTAGTTCGCAGGGTGGCACAGATACGCAGTATTTT
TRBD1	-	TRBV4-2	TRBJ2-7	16	CASSQEPGQSSYEQYF	TGTGCCAGCAGCCAAGAACCGGGACAGTCGTCCTACGAGCAGTACTTC
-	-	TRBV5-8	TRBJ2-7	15	CASSLRLAGRGEQYF	TGTGCCAGCAGCTTGAGGCTAGCGGGCAGGGGGGAGCAGTACTTC
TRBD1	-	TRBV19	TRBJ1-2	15	CASSIETGVGYGYTF	TGTGCCAGTAGTATAGAGACAGGGGTCGGCTATGGCTACACCTTC
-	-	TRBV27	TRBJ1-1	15	CASSRYREGNTEAFF	TGTGCCAGCAGCAGATACAGGGAGGGGAACACTGAAGCTTTCTTT
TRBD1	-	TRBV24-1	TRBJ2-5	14	CATSDATGDETQYF	TGTGCCACCAGTGATGCTACAGGGGATGAGACCCAGTACTTC
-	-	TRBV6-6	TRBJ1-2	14	CASSETEDVGGYTF	TGTGCCAGCAGTGAGACAGAGGATGTCGGTGGCTACACCTTC
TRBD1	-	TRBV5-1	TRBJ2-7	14	CASSYGQGSDEQYF	TGCGCCAGCAGCTATGGACAGGGGAGCGACGAGCAGTACTTC
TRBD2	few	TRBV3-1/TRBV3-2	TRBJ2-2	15	CASSQSSGGTGELFF	TGTGCCAGCAGCCAGTCTAGCGGAGGGACCGGGGAGCTGTTTTTT
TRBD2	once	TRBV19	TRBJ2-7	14	CASRHLAGSYEQYF	TGTGCCAGTAGACACCTAGCGGGCTCCTACGAGCAGTACTTC
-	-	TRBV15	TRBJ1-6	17	CATSRVPDSSYNSPLHF	TGTGCCACCAGCAGAGTGCCCGATAGCTCCTATAATTCACCCCTCCACTTT
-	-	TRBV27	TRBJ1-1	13	CASSLVQGTEAFF	TGTGCCAGCAGTTTAGTTCAGGGCACTGAAGCTTTCTTT
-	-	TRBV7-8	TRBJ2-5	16	CASSLVGGTFQETQYF	TGTGCCAGCAGCTTAGTGGGGGGGACATTTCAAGAGACCCAGTACTTC
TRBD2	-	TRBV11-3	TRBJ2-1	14	CASSLSSGSDEQFF	TGTGCCAGCAGCTTATCTAGCGGGAGCGATGAGCAGTTCTTC
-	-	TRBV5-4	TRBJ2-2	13	CASSLGTTGELFF	TGTGCCAGCAGCTTGGGGACAACCGGGGAGCTGTTTTTT
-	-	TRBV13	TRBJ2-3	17	CASSPDRSEKPTDTQYF	TGTGCCAGCAGCCCCGACCGATCGGAGAAACCCACAGATACGCAGTATTTT
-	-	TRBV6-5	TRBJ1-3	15	CASRLGTSSGNTIYF	TGTGCCAGCAGACTCGGGACAAGCTCTGGAAACACCATATATTTT
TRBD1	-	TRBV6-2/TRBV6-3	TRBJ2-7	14	CASSTGTGVSEQYF	TGTGCCAGCAGTACCGGGACAGGGGTTAGCGAGCAGTACTTC
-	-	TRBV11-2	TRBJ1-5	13	CASSLRRNQPQHF	TGTGCCAGCAGCCTGAGGAGAAATCAGCCCCAGCATTTT
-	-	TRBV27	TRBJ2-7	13	CASSLRSGDEQYF	TGTGCCAGCAGTTTAAGGTCCGGAGACGAGCAGTACTTC
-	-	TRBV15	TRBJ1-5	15	CATSREGAGSQPQHF	TGTGCCACCAGCAGAGAGGGGGCTGGTAGTCAGCCCCAGCATTTT
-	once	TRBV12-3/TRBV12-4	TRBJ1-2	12	CASSRQIYGYTF	TGTGCCAGCAGCAGACAGATTTATGGCTACACCTTC
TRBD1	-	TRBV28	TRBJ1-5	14	CASSFDRGNQPQHF	TGTGCCAGCAGTTTTGACAGGGGCAATCAGCCCCAGCATTTT
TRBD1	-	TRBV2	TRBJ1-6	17	CASSEGTGGSLNSPLHF	TGTGCCAGCAGTGAAGGGACAGGGGGTAGCTTAAATTCACCCCTCCACTTT
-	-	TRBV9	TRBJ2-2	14	CASSMGLLSGELFF	TGTGCCAGCAGCATGGGACTCCTAAGCGGGGAGCTGTTTTTT
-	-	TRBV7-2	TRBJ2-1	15	CASRQTGYTYNEQFF	TGTGCCAGCAGGCAAACAGGGTATACCTACAATGAGCAGTTCTTC
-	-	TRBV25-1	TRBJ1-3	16	CASSDHRETSGNTIYF	TGTGCCAGCAGTGACCACAGGGAAACCTCTGGAAACACCATATATTTT